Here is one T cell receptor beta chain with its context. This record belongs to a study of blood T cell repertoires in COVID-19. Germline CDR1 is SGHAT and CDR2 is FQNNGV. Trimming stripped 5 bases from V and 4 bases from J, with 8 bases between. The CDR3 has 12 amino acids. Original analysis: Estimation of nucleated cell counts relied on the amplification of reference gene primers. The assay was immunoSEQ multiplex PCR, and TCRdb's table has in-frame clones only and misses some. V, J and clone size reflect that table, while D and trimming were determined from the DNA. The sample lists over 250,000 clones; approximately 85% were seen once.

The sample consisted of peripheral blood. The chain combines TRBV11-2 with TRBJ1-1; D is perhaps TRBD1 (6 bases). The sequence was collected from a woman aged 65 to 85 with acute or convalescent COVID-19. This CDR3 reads CASSRTVTEAFF. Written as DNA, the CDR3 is TGTGCCAGCAGCCGGACAGTCACTGAAGCTTTCTTT.